This TCR beta chain emerged from a study of blood T cell repertoires in COVID-19. Turning to the study itself: There were acute and convalescent COVID-19 samples, and they came from the United States, Italy and Spain. The analysed material was cDNA or gDNA that came from T cells, B-cell-depleted T cells, or PBMCs.

Trimming took 4 bases from V and 4 from J, leaving 12 bases between them. The CDR3 is 15 residues long. Germline V gene sequence: CDR1 SGDLS, CDR2 YYNGEE. How the authors handled the data: Estimates of nucleated cell counts were drawn from the amplification of reference gene primers. TCRdb keeps only in-frame clones here, not all; method: immunoSEQ multiplex PCR. Clone size and the V and J calls come from that table; the DNA yielded D and trimming. The table records some 91,000 clones, around four fifths of them present only once. This TCR was sampled from a human donor in a cohort sampled during active COVID-19. This sequence joins TRBV9 and TRBJ1-6, with D possibly TRBD1 on 5 matching bases. Sequenced input: peripheral blood. CDR3 loop: CASSKGSPYNSPLHF. In DNA form, the CDR3 reads TGTGCCAGCAGCAAGGGGTCGCCTTATAATTCACCCCTCCACTTT.